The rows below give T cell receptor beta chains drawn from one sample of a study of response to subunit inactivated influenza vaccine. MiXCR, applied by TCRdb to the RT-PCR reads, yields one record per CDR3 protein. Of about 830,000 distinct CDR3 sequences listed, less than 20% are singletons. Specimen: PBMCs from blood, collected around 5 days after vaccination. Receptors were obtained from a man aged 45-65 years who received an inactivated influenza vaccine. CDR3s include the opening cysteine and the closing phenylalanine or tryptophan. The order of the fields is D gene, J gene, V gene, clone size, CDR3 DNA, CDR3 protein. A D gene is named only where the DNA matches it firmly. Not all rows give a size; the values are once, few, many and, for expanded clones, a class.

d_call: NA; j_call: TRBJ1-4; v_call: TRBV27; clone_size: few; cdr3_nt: TGTGCCAGCAGTACGGCCCAGGGTGGCGAAAAACTGTTTTTT; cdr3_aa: CASSTAQGGEKLFF
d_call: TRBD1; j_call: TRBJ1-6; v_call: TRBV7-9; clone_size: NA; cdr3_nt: TGTGCCAGCAGCTTATCCCCGGGACAGGACTATAATTCACCCCTCCACTTT; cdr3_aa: CASSLSPGQDYNSPLHF
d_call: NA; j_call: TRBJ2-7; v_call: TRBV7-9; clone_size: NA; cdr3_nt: TGTGCCAGCAGCGGCCGTAGGTTGGCCTACGAGCAGTACTTC; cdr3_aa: CASSGRRLAYEQYF
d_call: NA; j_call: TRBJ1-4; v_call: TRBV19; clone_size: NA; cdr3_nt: TGTGCCAGCAACAACCGTCCGGAGTTGGGTGAAAAACTGTTTTTT; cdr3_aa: CASNNRPELGEKLFF
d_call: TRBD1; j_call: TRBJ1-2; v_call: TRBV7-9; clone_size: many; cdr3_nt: TGTGCCAGCAGCACGGACAGGGGGCCTAAAAACTATGGCTACACCTTC; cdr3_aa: CASSTDRGPKNYGYTF
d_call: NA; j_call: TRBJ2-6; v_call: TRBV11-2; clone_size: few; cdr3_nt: TGTGCCAGCAGCTTAAGGGGCAGGGTCCTTTCTGGGGCCAACGTCCTGACTTTC; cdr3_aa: CASSLRGRVLSGANVLTF
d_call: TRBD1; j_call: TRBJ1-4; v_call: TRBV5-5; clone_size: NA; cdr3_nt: TGTGCCAGCAGCCTAGACAGGGGGCGCGGTGAAAAACTGTTTTTT; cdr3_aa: CASSLDRGRGEKLFF
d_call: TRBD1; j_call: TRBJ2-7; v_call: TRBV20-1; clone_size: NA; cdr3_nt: TGCAGTGCTAGAGATCGCAGGCGGACAGGGGGACAGCAGTACTTC; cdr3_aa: CSARDRRRTGGQQYF
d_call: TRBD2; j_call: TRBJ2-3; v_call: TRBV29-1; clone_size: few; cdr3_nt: TGCAGCGGTAGCGGGAGGGTGTCGGATACGCAGTATTTT; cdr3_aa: CSGSGRVSDTQYF
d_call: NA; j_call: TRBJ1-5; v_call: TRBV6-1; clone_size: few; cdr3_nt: TGTGCCAGCAGTGAAGCTCAGCGGGGTAATCAGCCCCAGCATTTT; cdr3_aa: CASSEAQRGNQPQHF
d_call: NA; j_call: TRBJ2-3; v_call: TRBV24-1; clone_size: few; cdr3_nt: TGTGCCACCAGTGATTTGGACCCTAGCACAGATACGCAGTATTTT; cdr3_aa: CATSDLDPSTDTQYF
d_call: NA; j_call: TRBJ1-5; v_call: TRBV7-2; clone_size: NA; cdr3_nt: TGTGCCAGCAGCCAGTCCTCCGGACTGGTCAATCAGCCCCAGCATTTT; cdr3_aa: CASSQSSGLVNQPQHF
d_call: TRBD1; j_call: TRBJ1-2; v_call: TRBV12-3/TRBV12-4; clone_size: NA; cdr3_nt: TGTGCCAGCATGTCCGGGACAGGTCATGGCTACACCTTC; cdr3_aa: CASMSGTGHGYTF
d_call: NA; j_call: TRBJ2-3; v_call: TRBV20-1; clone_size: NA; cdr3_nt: TGCAGTGCTAGAAGGACGAGGGGGACAGATACGCAGTATTTT; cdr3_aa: CSARRTRGTDTQYF
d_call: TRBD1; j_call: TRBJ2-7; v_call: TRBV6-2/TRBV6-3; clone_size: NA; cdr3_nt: TGTGCCAGCAGTTACGACAGGGTCTCCTACGAGCAGTACTTC; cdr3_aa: CASSYDRVSYEQYF
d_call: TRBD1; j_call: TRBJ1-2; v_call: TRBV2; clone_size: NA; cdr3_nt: TGTGCCAGCAGTGGACAGGGTTGGTATGGCTACACCTTC; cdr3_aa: CASSGQGWYGYTF
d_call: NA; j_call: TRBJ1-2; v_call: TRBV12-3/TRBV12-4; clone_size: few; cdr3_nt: TGTGCCAGCAGTGGAGGGGACGGGCTTAACTATGGCTACACCTTC; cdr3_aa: CASSGGDGLNYGYTF
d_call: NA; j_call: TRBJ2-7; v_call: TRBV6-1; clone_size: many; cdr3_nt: TGTGCCAGCAGGGTCGAGGCAGGAGCCTACGAGCAGTACTTC; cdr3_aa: CASRVEAGAYEQYF
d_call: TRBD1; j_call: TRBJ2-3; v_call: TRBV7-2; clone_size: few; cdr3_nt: TGTGCCAGCAGCTTAGCCGTACAGGGGCCCCTAAATACGCAGTATTTT; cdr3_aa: CASSLAVQGPLNTQYF
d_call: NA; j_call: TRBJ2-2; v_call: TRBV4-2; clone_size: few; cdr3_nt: TGTGCCAGCAGTCCCAGTAGCTGGGAGCTGTTTTTT; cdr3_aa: CASSPSSWELFF
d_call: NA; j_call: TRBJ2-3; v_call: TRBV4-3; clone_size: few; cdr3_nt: TGCGCCAGCAGCCAAAACCCCGGGACTCCTTGGATCACAGATACGCAGTATTTT; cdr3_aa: CASSQNPGTPWITDTQYF
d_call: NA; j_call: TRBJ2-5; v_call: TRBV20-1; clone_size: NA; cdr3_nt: TGCAGTGCTGCGGAGGGACTCCGCGAGACCCAGTACTTC; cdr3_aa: CSAAEGLRETQYF
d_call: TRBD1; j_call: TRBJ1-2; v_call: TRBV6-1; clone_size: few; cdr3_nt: TGTGCCAGCAGTGAAGCGGACAGGTCCCACTATGGCTACACCTTC; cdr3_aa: CASSEADRSHYGYTF
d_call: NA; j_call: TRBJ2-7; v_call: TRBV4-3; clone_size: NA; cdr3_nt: TGCGCCAGCAGCCGCGCATCGGATTTTTCCTACGAGCAGTACTTC; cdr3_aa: CASSRASDFSYEQYF
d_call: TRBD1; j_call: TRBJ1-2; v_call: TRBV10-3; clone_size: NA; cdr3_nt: TGTGCCACGTTACAACTACAGGGGGTCTATGGCTACACCTTC; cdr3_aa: CATLQLQGVYGYTF
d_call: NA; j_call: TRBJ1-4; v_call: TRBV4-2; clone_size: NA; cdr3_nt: TGTGCCAGCAGCCGAAATAGGGAGAAACTGTTTTTT; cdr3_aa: CASSRNREKLFF
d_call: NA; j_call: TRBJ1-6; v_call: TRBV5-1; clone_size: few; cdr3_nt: TGCGCCTTGCAGGTGCCGCGTGACAATTCACCCCTCCACTTT; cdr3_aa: CALQVPRDNSPLHF
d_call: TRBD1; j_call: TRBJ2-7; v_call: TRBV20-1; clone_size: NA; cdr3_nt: TGCAGTGCTAGAGATCGACAGGGGTCCTACGAGCAGTACTTC; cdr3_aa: CSARDRQGSYEQYF
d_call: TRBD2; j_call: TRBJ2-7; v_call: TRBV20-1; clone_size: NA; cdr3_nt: TGCAGTGCTAGAGTCGAGGGAGGGAACGAGCAGTACTTC; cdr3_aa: CSARVEGGNEQYF
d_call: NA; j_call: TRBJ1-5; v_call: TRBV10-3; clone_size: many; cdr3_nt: TGTGCCATCAGTGCGGATAGCAATCAGCCCCAGCATTTT; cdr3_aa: CAISADSNQPQHF
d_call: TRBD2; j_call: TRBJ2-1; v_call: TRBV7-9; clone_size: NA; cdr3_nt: TGTGCCAGCAGCCGACCCCCGGGACTAGCGGGAGGGTCGTCGTTCTTC; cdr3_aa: CASSRPPGLAGGSSFF
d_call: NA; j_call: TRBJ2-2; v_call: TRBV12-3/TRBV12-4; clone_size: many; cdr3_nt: TGTGCCAGCAGTTTACCCTGGGGTTCGAACACCGGGGAGCTGTTTTTT; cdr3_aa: CASSLPWGSNTGELFF
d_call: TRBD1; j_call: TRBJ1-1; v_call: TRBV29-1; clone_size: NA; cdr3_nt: TGCAGCGTTGAGGGACAGAAGAACACTGAAGCTTTCTTT; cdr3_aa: CSVEGQKNTEAFF
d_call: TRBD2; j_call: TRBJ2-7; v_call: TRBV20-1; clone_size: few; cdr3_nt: TGCAGTGTCCCCTCTAGCGGGAGGGTAGGCGAGCAGTACTTC; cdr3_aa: CSVPSSGRVGEQYF
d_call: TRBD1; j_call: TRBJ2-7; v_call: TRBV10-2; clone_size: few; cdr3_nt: TGCGCCAGCAGGCCGGGACAGGGTCCCTACGAGCAGTACTTC; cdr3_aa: CASRPGQGPYEQYF
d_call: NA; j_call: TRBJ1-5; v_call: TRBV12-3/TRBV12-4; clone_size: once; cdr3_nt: TGTGCCAGCAGCTCCGGAGAGGTCAGGCTTAATCAGCCCCAGCATTTT; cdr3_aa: CASSSGEVRLNQPQHF
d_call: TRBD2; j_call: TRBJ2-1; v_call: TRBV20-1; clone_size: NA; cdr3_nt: TGCAGTGCTAGAGGGGTAGCGGGAAACTCCGGGTGGTCCTACAATGAGCAGTTCTTC; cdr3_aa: CSARGVAGNSGWSYNEQFF
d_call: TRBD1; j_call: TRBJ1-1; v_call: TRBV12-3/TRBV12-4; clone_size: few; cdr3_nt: TGTGCCAGCAGAAAGACAGGGGGCGCAAACACTGAAGCTTTCTTT; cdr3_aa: CASRKTGGANTEAFF
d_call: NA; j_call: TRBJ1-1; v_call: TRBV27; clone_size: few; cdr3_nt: TGTGCCAGCAGCCCACAACAGGGACGGACTGAAGCTTTCTTT; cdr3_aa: CASSPQQGRTEAFF
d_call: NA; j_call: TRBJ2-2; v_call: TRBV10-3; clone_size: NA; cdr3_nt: TGTGCCATCGGGGGTGCCTGGAAAGACACCGGGGAGCTGTTTTTT; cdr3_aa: CAIGGAWKDTGELFF
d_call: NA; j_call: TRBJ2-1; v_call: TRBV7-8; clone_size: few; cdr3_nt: TGTGCCAGCAGCTTAGCGTTGATTAGCTTCGATGAGCAGTTCTTC; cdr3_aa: CASSLALISFDEQFF
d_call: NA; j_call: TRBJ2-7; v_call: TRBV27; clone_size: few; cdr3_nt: TGTGCCAGCAGAGGGCAGGGGAGGAACGAGCAGTACTTC; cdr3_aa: CASRGQGRNEQYF
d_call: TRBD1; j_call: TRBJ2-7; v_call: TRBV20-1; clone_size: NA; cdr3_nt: TGCAGTGCTACCTACGGGACAGGGCGATACGAGCAGTACTTC; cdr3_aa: CSATYGTGRYEQYF
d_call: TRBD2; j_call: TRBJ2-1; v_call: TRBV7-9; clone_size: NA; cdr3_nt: TGTGCCAGCAGCTTATCCTACGGGAGGGATATTGAGCAGTTCTTC; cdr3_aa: CASSLSYGRDIEQFF
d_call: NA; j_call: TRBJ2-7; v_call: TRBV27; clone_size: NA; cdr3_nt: TGTGCCAGCAGTACCGCTCTCGGGGCTGGGTACGAGCAGTACTTC; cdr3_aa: CASSTALGAGYEQYF
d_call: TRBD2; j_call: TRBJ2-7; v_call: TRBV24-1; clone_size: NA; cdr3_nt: TGTGCCACCAGTGATTTGCGGCGGGGGAGGTACGAGCAGTACTTC; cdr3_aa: CATSDLRRGRYEQYF
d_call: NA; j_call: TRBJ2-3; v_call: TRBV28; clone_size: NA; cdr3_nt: TGTGCCAGCAATGGGGGGACTAGCACAGATACGCAGTATTTT; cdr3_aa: CASNGGTSTDTQYF
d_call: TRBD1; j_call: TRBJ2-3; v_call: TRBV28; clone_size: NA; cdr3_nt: TGTGCCAGCAGCACAGGGGGCCGGGCAGATACGCAGTATTTT; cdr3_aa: CASSTGGRADTQYF
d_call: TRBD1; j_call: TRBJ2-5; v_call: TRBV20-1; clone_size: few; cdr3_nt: TGCAGTGCCGGGACAGGCAGTCGAACGGAGACCCAGTACTTC; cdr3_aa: CSAGTGSRTETQYF
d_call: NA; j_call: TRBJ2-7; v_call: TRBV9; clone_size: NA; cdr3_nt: TGTGCCAGCAGCGTAGGGGACGGACTATACGAGCAGTACTTC; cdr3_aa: CASSVGDGLYEQYF